This TCR beta chain was recovered during a study of Ad26.COV2.S vaccination and SARS-CoV-2 variants. The CDR3 sequence is 15 residues long. Germline lookup yields CDR1 LNHDA and CDR2 SQIVND (reference sequence). The germline V and J ends were trimmed by 10 bases and 2 bases, with 21 bases remaining between them. Treatment denoted: 15 to 20 received Ad26.COV2.S at low or high dose, single or two shots; several received placebo; per-sample allocation not given. Samples were taken on day 63 after the first vaccine or placebo injection. The method was immunoSEQ multiplex PCR; TCRdb's version includes in-frame clones alone and lacks a portion of them. Seen here are some 250,000 clones, roughly 90% observed once, and the top ten hold around a tenth.

The material sequenced was peripheral blood, taken in a trial of Ad26.COV2.S vaccine versus placebo. This clonotype was obtained from a person between 18 and 65 years old who received the Ad26.COV2.S COVID-19 vaccine or a placebo. The V gene is TRBV19, the J gene TRBJ2-7; D unclear. The DNA for the CDR3 is TGTGCCACCTCCCACTTTGGTCAAATAGCCTACGAGCAGTACTTC. Translating gives CATSHFGQIAYEQYF.